This T cell receptor beta chain was sequenced for a study of cytomegalovirus exposure and HLA in healthy donors. Turning to the study itself: An earlier analysis identified 100 million to 130 million unique TCR beta sequences in about 179 million T cells.

Trimming cost V 6 bases and J 1 base; bases outside gene matches: 8. The CDR3 is 17 residues long. The germline gives CDR1 SNHLY, CDR2 FYNNEI. Primers included in the PCR were 60 Vbeta and 13 Jbeta primers. Method: immunoSEQ multiplex PCR; TCRdb's copy keeps in-frame clones and lacks some. This sample has 200,000 or so clones; roughly 80% occur once, and the top ten carry 3.5% to 4%. There were likely unrecorded immune exposures, though donors were nominally healthy when sampled. General study points: One later analysis reportedly identified an Asian-associated ancestry cluster that showed fewer N-insertions than the approximately 700-donor mean.

As for this clone: Its antigen is unidentified.

Sequenced material: PBMCs. This TCR was recovered from a man between 50 and 59 years old in good health and CMV-seronegative. The genes are TRBV2 and TRBJ2-6, with 8 bases matching TRBD1. CDR3 sequence (DNA): TGTGCCAGCAGAACCGGACAGGGTAGGTCTGGGGCCAACGTCCTGACTTTC. Residues: CASRTGQGRSGANVLTF.